These 2 T cell receptor beta chains were all obtained from the same sample, sequenced in a study of CD8+ T cells in alopecia areata. Extracted RNA was reverse transcribed into cDNA, the sequencing template. This table comes from immunoSEQ multiplex PCR, and its TCRdb copy is limited to in-frame clones, with some not included. This table has 170,000 or so clones, about three fifths appearing once. The treatment here: oral pan-JAK inhibitor, 5-10 mg twice daily. The specimen was CD8+ T cells sorted from blood, collected at week 24, from a patient treated with tofacitinib. All receptors derive from a human donor with alopecia areata.

The chain links TRBV5-6 to TRBJ2-5; D possibly corresponds to TRBD1 (6 bases). The germline gives CDR1 SGHDT, CDR2 YYEEEE. CDR3 length: 14 residues. V lost 3 bases to trimming and J lost 5 bases, with 14 bases between them. Written as DNA, the CDR3 is TGTGCCAGCAGCTCTTACAGGGATCGGGAGACCCAGTACTTC. Amino acid sequence: CASSSYRDRETQYF.

The sample holds a few counts of this clone. The chain links TRBV6-6 to TRBJ1-4; unclear D gene. The CDR3 length is 15 residues. The germline V and J ends were trimmed by 4 bases and 0 bases, with 9 bases remaining between them. CDR1 and CDR2 from the germline V gene are MNHNY and SVGAGI (reference sequence). This chain's CDR3 is CASSSSGTTNEKLFF. The CDR3 DNA reads as TGTGCCAGCAGTTCATCAGGAACAACTAATGAAAAACTGTTTTTT.